These T cell receptor beta chains were read from a single sample in a study of shared clonotypes between healthy human individuals. Sequencing used immunoSEQ multiplex PCR; TCRdb keeps in-frame clones, though not all of them. The sample carries roughly 2 million clones, 85% to 95% recorded once. Sequenced sample: naive CD4+ T cells sorted from blood. These receptors all come from a man aged 18-30 years in good health. Each CDR3 is given with its conserved first and last residue. A D gene is named only where the DNA matches it firmly. Clone size is shown for a subset of rows, as once, few, many or a class of expanded clone.

>TRBJ1-2|NA|TRBD1|TRBV4-1
TGCGCCAGCAGCCAAGCCGGGACAGGGCTTGGCTATGGCTACACCTTC
CASSQAGTGLGYGYTF
>TRBJ2-5|NA|NA|TRBV7-9
TGTGCCAGCAGACCATGGTTACAGGGTCCGCAAGAGACCCAGTACTTC
CASRPWLQGPQETQYF
>TRBJ2-1|once|NA|TRBV5-6
TGTGCCAGCAGCTCAATGGGGAATGAGCAGTTCTTC
CASSSMGNEQFF
>TRBJ1-3|NA|NA|TRBV6-6
TGTGCCAGCAGTTGGACAGAAGCTGGAAACACCATATATTTT
CASSWTEAGNTIYF
>TRBJ2-1|NA|NA|TRBV9
TGTGCCAGCAGTCCCATTGGTGGGTCGAGCTCCTACAATGAGCAGTTCTTC
CASSPIGGSSSYNEQFF
>TRBJ1-5|once|NA|TRBV29-1
TGCAGCGTTGAGTCTGGAGGCGGTATTGTGCATTTT
CSVESGGGIVHF
>TRBJ2-7|NA|TRBD1|TRBV6-1
TGTGCCAGCAGGTCCGGGACAGGGGCCTACGAGCAGTACTTC
CASRSGTGAYEQYF
>TRBJ2-7|NA|TRBD2|TRBV18
TGTGCCAGCTCACCTGTAGCGGGAGATTTAAACGAGCAGTACTTC
CASSPVAGDLNEQYF
>TRBJ2-3|NA|NA|TRBV7-2
TGTGCCAGCAGCTTAAATGGTGGCGGGAGCACAGATACGCAGTATTTT
CASSLNGGGSTDTQYF
>TRBJ1-2|NA|TRBD1|TRBV6-1
TGTGCCAGCAGGAAAGGAGGGGGCGAGTTCTATGGCTACACCTTC
CASRKGGGEFYGYTF
>TRBJ2-2|NA|TRBD2|TRBV15
TGTGCCAGCGGACTAGCGGGGGGCCCGAACACCGGGGAGCTGTTTTTT
CASGLAGGPNTGELFF
>TRBJ2-2|once|TRBD1|TRBV6-6
TGTGCCAGCAATACTGGACAGGCAAACACCGGGGAGCTGTTTTTT
CASNTGQANTGELFF
>TRBJ2-5|NA|TRBD1|TRBV29-1
TGCAGCGTTGAAAAGGGGGCCGGTGAGACCCAGTACTTC
CSVEKGAGETQYF
>TRBJ2-7|NA|TRBD2|TRBV4-3
TGCGCCAGCAGCCGGACTAGATGGGGCGAGCAGTACTTC
CASSRTRWGEQYF
>TRBJ2-3|NA|NA|TRBV7-7
TGTGCTAGCAGCTCTTGCTACGGGCGCGGAAGCACAGATACGCAGTATTTT
CASSSCYGRGSTDTQYF
>TRBJ1-6|once|TRBD1|TRBV12-5
TGTGCTAGTGGTGAAGGACAGGGGGCCTCCTACTCACCCCTCCACTTT
CASGEGQGASYSPLHF
>TRBJ2-1|NA|NA|TRBV30
TGTGCCTGGAGTACGGGGCAGGGGAAGGGAAATGAGCAGTTCTTC
CAWSTGQGKGNEQFF
>TRBJ2-1|NA|NA|TRBV7-3
TGTGCCAGCAGCTCCAGAGCGGGCACGAATGAAAAGCAGTTCTTC
CASSSRAGTNEKQFF
>TRBJ1-4|NA|NA|TRBV2
TGTGCCAGCACACCCGGCGGGAGAACTAATGAAAAACTGTTTTTT
CASTPGGRTNEKLFF
>TRBJ2-5|NA|TRBD1|TRBV7-3
TGTGCCAGCAGCTTTTTCAGGGGGAATGGAGAGACCCAGTACTTC
CASSFFRGNGETQYF
>TRBJ2-1|NA|NA|TRBV10-2
TGCGCCAGCAGTGAGTCCCATGAGCAGTTCTTC
CASSESHEQFF
>TRBJ2-4|NA|NA|TRBV15
TGTGCCACCAGCAGAGTCGCCGCCAAAAACATTCAGTACTTC
CATSRVAAKNIQYF
>TRBJ1-1|NA|NA|TRBV7-9
TGTGCCAGCAGCCCCGCGGGTAACAGGGACACTGAAGCTTTCTTT
CASSPAGNRDTEAFF
>TRBJ2-7|once|NA|TRBV18
TGTGCCAGCTCACCGGGCAGGTTCACCTACGAGCAGTACTTC
CASSPGRFTYEQYF